This T cell receptor (beta chain) appears in the sequencing data of a study of blood T cell repertoires in COVID-19. For the study at large: From the United States, Italy and Spain came samples of acute and convalescent COVID-19. T cells, B-cell-depleted T cells, or PBMCs provided the cDNA or gDNA that served as material.

Original processing methods: Amplification with reference gene primers provided the estimates of nucleated cell counts. TCRdb keeps only in-frame clones here, not all; method: immunoSEQ multiplex PCR. V, J and clone size are those of that table, while D and trimming were read from the DNA. This sample carries around 400,000 clones, more than 70% of them seen once, and the ten largest clones take more than 0.95%. V gave up 2 bases and J gave up 3 bases, with 15 bases separating them. The CDR3 loop spans 16 amino acids. Germline V gene lookup returns CDR1 SGHRS and CDR2 YFSETQ. The specimen was peripheral blood. The chain has TRBV5-1 and TRBJ1-3, with a possible D match to TRBD1 (5 bases). This TCR derives from a middle-aged man with acute or convalescent COVID-19. This CDR3 is CASSFAPPGGGNTIYF. The CDR3 coding sequence is TGCGCCAGCAGCTTCGCCCCGCCGGGGGGTGGAAACACCATATATTTT.